This T cell receptor beta chain appears in the sequencing data of a study of T cell responses to AZD1222 COVID-19 vaccine. General observations from the study: All repertoire sampling was performed exclusively after the peak T cell response. After two AZD1222 doses, spike-specific TCR breadth and depth rose versus day 0. Clonal diversity was possibly underestimated; the donors were predominantly white British and more often female.

Notes on this clone: The antigen is not known.

Profiled with immunoSEQ multiplex PCR; TCRdb holds only in-frame clones, not every one. Of 15,000 to 20,000 clones in the sample, around 92% were seen once. Germline-derived CDR1 and CDR2 are LNHDA and SQIVND (reference sequence). The CDR3 spans 14 residues. V dropped 8 bases and J dropped 5; count of bases not matched to a gene: 5. The rearrangement links TRBV19 to TRBJ2-3; 12 bases fit TRBD1. The sequences come from peripheral blood, collected 28 days after the second AZD1222 dose. This TCR was recovered from an adult who received the AZD1222 COVID-19 vaccine. The CDR3 loop is CASRGTGGEDTQYF. The CDR3 DNA reads as TGTGCCAGTCGCGGGACAGGGGGCGAAGATACGCAGTATTTT.